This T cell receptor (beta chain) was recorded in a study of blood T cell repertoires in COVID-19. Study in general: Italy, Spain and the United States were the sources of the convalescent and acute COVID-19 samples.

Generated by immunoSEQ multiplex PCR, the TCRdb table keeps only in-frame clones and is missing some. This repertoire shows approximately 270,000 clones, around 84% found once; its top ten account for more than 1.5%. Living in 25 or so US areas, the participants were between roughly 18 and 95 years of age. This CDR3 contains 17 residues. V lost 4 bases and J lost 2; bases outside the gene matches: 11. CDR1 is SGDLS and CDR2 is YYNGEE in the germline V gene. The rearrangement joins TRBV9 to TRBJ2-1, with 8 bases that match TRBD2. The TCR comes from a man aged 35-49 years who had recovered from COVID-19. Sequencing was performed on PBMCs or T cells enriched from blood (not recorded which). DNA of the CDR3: TGTGCCAGCAGCCCCCCTCCGGGGGGGCCCACCTACAATGAGCAGTTCTTC. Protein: CASSPPPGGPTYNEQFF.